The entry below gives a single TCR beta chain sequence along with its context. The germline CDR1 and CDR2 sequences are LGHDT and YNNKEL (reference sequence). This CDR3 has 13 residues. With V trimmed by 4 bases and J by 3 bases, 0 bases remained unmatched. Only in-frame clones appear in the TCRdb table, and some are missing; sequencing was by immunoSEQ multiplex PCR. The sample lists about 400,000 clones; roughly 90% were seen once. The sample comes from a study of blood T cell repertoires in COVID-19. Across about 22 US areas, participants ranged in age from about 18 to 90 years. Grouping used clinical history reported by participants in a survey and questionnaire.

The V call is TRBV3-1 (or the pseudogene TRBV3-2), the J call TRBJ2-3; 8 bases map to TRBD2. Source material: PBMCs or T cells enriched from blood (not recorded which). This TCR was recovered from a woman aged 25 to 39 with acute COVID-19. The CDR3 DNA follows: TGTGCCAGCAGCCCGGGGGGGACAGATACGCAGTATTTT. Residues: CASSPGGTDTQYF.